Presented here are 29 T cell receptor beta chains from one specimen sequenced in a study of T-cell reconstitution after alpha-beta-depleted transplantation in children. Researchers prepared the TCRbeta library using unique molecular identifiers, the study reports. TCRdb reanalysed the PCR reads using MiXCR and keeps one entry per CDR3 protein. Here the sample spans a few hundred thousand distinct CDR3 sequences, about 9.6% being singletons. The sequenced sample was PBMCs from the stem cell graft donor, obtained from the stem cell graft. The source is a human donor who donated a stem cell graft to a child with SCID.

This clonotype has a count of ten or more. This rearrangement joins TRBV18 to TRBJ2-1; D gene ambiguous. The V end was cut by 2 bases, the J end by 7 bases, with 9 bases between. The germline V gene encodes CDR1 KGHSH and CDR2 LQKENI. The CDR3 covers 13 residues. The CDR3 loop reads CASSPGLMNEQFF. CDR3 in DNA: TGTGCCAGCTCACCAGGTTTGATGAATGAGCAGTTCTTC.

This clonotype appeared many times. This rearrangement joins TRBV7-6 to TRBJ1-3, with 10 nucleotides matching TRBD1. Germline assignment: CDR1 SGHVS and CDR2 FNYEAQ. The V and J ends lost 5 bases and 2 bases, in that order; junction bases with no gene match: 3. This CDR3 is 15 amino acids long. CDR3 DNA: TGTGCCAGCAGCACTGGGACAGGGGCTGGAAACACCATATATTTT. It specifies CASSTGTGAGNTIYF.

This clonotype was seen many times. The gene calls are TRBV7-2 and TRBJ2-5, with 7 bases that match TRBD2. The V segment lost 2 bases and the J segment 10 bases; nucleotides outside the gene matches: 19. The CDR3 consists of 17 residues. Germline V CDR1 and CDR2: SGHTA, FQGNSA. CDR3 nucleotide sequence: TGTGCCAGCAGCTTATTAGTTGGAAGCGGGGCCGACGGGGACCAGTACTTC. Protein: CASSLLVGSGADGDQYF.

In this sample, this clonotype turned up many times. This sequence joins TRBV6-2 or TRBV6-3 and TRBJ2-2; a weak D match, TRBD1 (5 bases). The V and J ends lost 3 bases and 6 bases respectively, with 14 bases between them. CDR3 length: 15 residues. Germline CDR1 MNHEY, CDR2 SVGEGT. CDR3 DNA sequence: TGTGCCAGCAGTTATGTCCAGGGTGGCGCCGGGGAGCTGTTTTTT. Protein sequence: CASSYVQGGAGELFF.

V and J are TRBV2 and TRBJ2-3; D not resolved. V gave up 3 bases and J gave up 5 bases, with 9 bases separating them. The CDR3 is 13 residues long. Germline values: CDR1 SNHLY, CDR2 FYNNEI. DNA for the CDR3: TGTGCCAGCAGTGATAGGAAGGAAGATACGCAGTATTTT. Amino acid sequence: CASSDRKEDTQYF.

This clonotype was seen repeatedly, ten times or more. The V gene is TRBV12-3 or TRBV12-4, the J gene TRBJ1-2; 11 bases align to TRBD1. The length of the CDR3 is 13 residues. J gave up 6 bases and V 10 bases, and 7 bases lay outside the gene matches. CDR3 DNA: TGTGCCACCCACCGGGACAGGGGGGATGGCTACACCTTC. It encodes CATHRDRGDGYTF.

In its sample, this clonotype was seen many times. The rearrangement joins TRBV20-1 to TRBJ1-1; 7 positions match TRBD1. V lost 5 bases to trimming and J lost 5 bases; unmatched junction nucleotides: 11. This CDR3 has 14 amino acids. In germline, CDR1 is DFQATT, CDR2 SNEGSKA (reference sequence). The chain's CDR3 is CSAGRGDRVTEAFF. CDR3 in DNA: TGCAGTGCTGGGCGAGGCGACAGGGTAACTGAAGCTTTCTTT.

This clonotype was seen ten or more times. This chain links TRBV7-6 with TRBJ2-1; no definite D call. CDR1 is SGHVS, CDR2 FNYEAQ, per germline. Trimming pared 5 bases from V and 4 bases from J, leaving 9 bases between. This CDR3 has 13 amino acids. The CDR3 is CASSHGPYNEQFF. CDR3 DNA: TGTGCCAGCAGCCACGGACCGTACAATGAGCAGTTCTTC.

The table lists this clonotype with many counts. The gene calls are TRBV7-2 and TRBJ1-6; unclear D gene. The V end was cut by 4 bases, the J end by 7 bases, with 11 bases between. Germline CDR1 SGHTA, CDR2 FQGNSA. The CDR3 has 14 amino acids. As DNA, the CDR3 is TGTGCCAGCAGCTCCGGGTCACTGAATTCACCCCTCCACTTT. Its protein product is CASSSGSLNSPLHF. The complete variable domain, with remaining parts taken from reference TRBV7-2 and TRBJ1-6, reads GAGVSQSPSNKVTEKGKDVELRCDPISGHTALYWYRQSLGQGLEFLIYFQGNSAPDKSGLPSDRFSAERTGGSVSTLTIQRTQQEDSAVYLCASSSGSLNSPLHFGNGTRLTVT.

The chain has TRBV18 and TRBJ2-3; either TRBD1 or TRBD2 may fit D (6 bases each). The germline V gene has CDR1 KGHSH and CDR2 LQKENI. The V end was cut by 1 base, the J end by 5 bases, with 16 bases between. There are 16 residues in the CDR3. DNA for the CDR3: TGTGCCAGCTCACCACTTACAGGGAGGCTAAAAGATACGCAGTATTTT. This encodes CASSPLTGRLKDTQYF.

This clonotype was counted many times. The V call is TRBV20-1, the J call TRBJ1-2; the D is unclear. The CDR3 has 15 residues. V dropped 0 bases and J dropped 2 bases, with 13 bases sitting between them. Germline CDR1 and CDR2: DFQATT and SNEGSKA (reference sequence). The chain's CDR3 is CSARDVLEGNYGYTF. The CDR3 DNA follows: TGCAGTGCTAGAGATGTCCTCGAAGGGAACTATGGCTACACCTTC.

This clonotype was seen many times. The V call is TRBV20-1, the J call TRBJ2-1; D not certain. Looked up from germline, CDR1 is DFQATT and CDR2 is SNEGSKA (reference sequence). The CDR3 consists of 13 residues. V lost 0 bases to trimming and J lost 6 bases, with 9 bases between them. DNA for the CDR3: TGCAGTGCTAGAGATAACGGGCTCAATGAGCAGTTCTTC. Encoded protein: CSARDNGLNEQFF.

V usage is TRBV28 and J usage is TRBJ1-2, with 11 bases that match TRBD1. The CDR3 length is 15 residues. The V segment lost 5 bases and the J segment 8 bases; nucleotides outside the gene matches: 10. The germline V gene encodes CDR1 MDHEN and CDR2 SYDVKM. The CDR3 here is CASSLPGQGVSGYTF. DNA of the CDR3: TGTGCCAGCAGTCTCCCGGGACAGGGGGTATCAGGCTACACCTTC.

This clonotype was seen ten or more times. Its ends do not fully match the called genes, so a read error is possible. V usage is TRBV4-2 and J usage is TRBJ2-5, with a weak D call TRBD1 (5 bases). The CDR3 is 14 amino acids. The germline V gene encodes CDR1 LGHNA and CDR2 YNFKEQ. DNA of the CDR3: TGTGCCAGCAGCCAAGTAGGGGCCCCTGTCGTCGTCAGCTTC. Its protein product is CASSQVGAPVVVSF.

This clonotype was recorded at least ten times. This rearrangement joins TRBV28 to TRBJ1-1, with 9 bases identical to TRBD1. CDR1 and CDR2 from the germline V gene are MDHEN and SYDVKM. Trimming removed 5 bases from V and 0 bases from J; junction bases left unmatched: 4. The CDR3 has 15 amino acids. The chain's CDR3 is CASSTGQGMNTEAFF. The CDR3 coding sequence is TGTGCCAGCAGTACGGGACAGGGAATGAACACTGAAGCTTTCTTT.

The sample holds many counts of this clonotype. V gene TRBV20-1 combines with J gene TRBJ1-5; TRBD1 aligns across 7 bases. Germline-derived CDR1 and CDR2 are DFQATT and SNEGSKA (reference sequence). There are 14 residues in the CDR3. J lost 3 bases, V lost 6 bases, and 8 bases had no gene match. CDR3 sequence reads: CSAPDRVLNQPQHF. The CDR3 region has the DNA TGCAGTGCACCTGACAGGGTTCTCAATCAGCCCCAGCATTTT.

This clonotype has a count of ten or more. CDR3 DNA sequence: TGCAGCGTGAGACAGGGGATGAACACTGAAGCTTTCTTT. It specifies CSVRQGMNTEAFF. The chain joins TRBV29-1 to TRBJ1-1; 8 bases match TRBD1. The germline gives CDR1 SQVTM, CDR2 ANQGSEA. V gave up 6 bases and J gave up 0 bases; unmatched junction bases: 3. The length of the CDR3 is 13 residues. Variable domain in full (rest from reference TRBV29-1 and TRBJ1-1): SAVISQKPSRDICQRGTSLTIQCQVDSQVTMMFWYRQQPGQSLTLIATANQGSEATYESGFVIDKFPISRPNLTFSTLTVSNMSPEDSSIYLCSVRQGMNTEAFFGQGTRLTVV.

This clonotype came up many times. The gene calls are TRBV7-9 and TRBJ1-1; the D is unclear. Trimming stripped 6 bases from V and 0 bases from J, with 11 bases between. In germline, CDR1 is SEHNR, CDR2 FQNEAQ (reference sequence). This CDR3 contains 14 residues. The CDR3 DNA reads as TGTGCCAGCAGTCCGAACCGCATGAACACTGAAGCTTTCTTT. This gives the protein CASSPNRMNTEAFF.

This clonotype has at least ten counts. The chain joins TRBV12-3 or TRBV12-4 to TRBJ2-3; 10 nucleotides agree with TRBD1. The CDR3 is 15 residues long. Trimming took 7 bases from V and 1 from J; bases not matched to a gene: 5. Written as DNA, the CDR3 is TGTGCCAGCATTGCAGGGACAGGGGGCACAGATACGCAGTATTTT. Its translation: CASIAGTGGTDTQYF.

This clonotype was detected ten times or more. The rearrangement joins TRBV10-3 to TRBJ2-2; D is uncertain. Trimming took off 0 bases at V and 4 bases at J, with 9 bases between the two ends. The CDR3 extends over 15 amino acids. Germline V CDR1 and CDR2: ENHRY, SYGVKD. In DNA form, the CDR3 reads TGTGCCATCAGTGAGTCGGGCAGTAGCACCGGGGAGCTGTTTTTT. Protein product: CAISESGSSTGELFF.

This clonotype was counted many times. The chain joins TRBV21-1 to TRBJ1-2; the table calls TRBD1, which could not be checked here. TRBV21-1 is noted as a pseudogene. The CDR3 covers 17 residues. The chain's CDR3 is CASSKMAQIRPIYGYTF. The CDR3 DNA reads TGTGCCAGCAGCAAAATGGCACAGATTCGCCCGATCTATGGCTACACCTTC.

This clonotype appeared many times. This chain uses TRBV12-3 or TRBV12-4 with TRBJ2-5; 11 positions agree with TRBD1. J gave up 5 bases and V 6 bases, and 8 bases lay outside the gene matches. The CDR3 is 15 residues long. Written as DNA, the CDR3 is TGTGCCAGCAGCCAAAGGACAGGGGGCTGGGAGACCCAGTACTTC. This translates into CASSQRTGGWETQYF.

There are many counts of this clonotype. This chain joins TRBV12-3 or TRBV12-4 and TRBJ1-2; 7 bases match TRBD1. The ends lost 7 bases at V and 7 bases at J; junction bases unmatched: 9. The CDR3 runs to 13 residues. This CDR3 reads CASTGTAWGGYTF. The CDR3, as DNA: TGTGCCAGCACCGGGACAGCCTGGGGTGGCTACACCTTC.

The table lists this clonotype with many counts. This chain connects TRBV5-6 to TRBJ2-1; either TRBD1 or TRBD2 may fit D (7 bases each). In germline, CDR1 is SGHDT, CDR2 YYEEEE. Trimming stripped 1 base from V and 10 bases from J, with 12 bases between. This CDR3 comprises 13 residues. In nucleotides, the CDR3 is TGTGCCAGCAGCTTGTCAGGGGGGGCGGAGCAGTTCTTC. Translated: CASSLSGGAEQFF.

This clonotype was observed at least ten times. The chain couples TRBV9 to TRBJ2-5, with D perhaps matching TRBD2 (7 bases). V dropped 0 bases and J dropped 2 bases, with 11 bases sitting between them. The CDR3 totals 15 residues. Germline V gene data show CDR1 as SGDLS and CDR2 as YYNGEE. Here the CDR3 reads CASSVEGGQQETQYF. DNA of the CDR3: TGTGCCAGCAGCGTAGAGGGGGGGCAGCAAGAGACCCAGTACTTC.

Only a few counts were recorded for this clonotype. The chain employs TRBV5-6 and TRBJ1-1, with D maybe TRBD1 (5 bases). The ends were cut back, 1 base at V and 2 bases at J, with 15 bases in the middle. Germline V gives CDR1 SGHDT, CDR2 YYEEEE. CDR3 size: 16 residues. CDR3 sequence (DNA): TGTGCCAGCAGCTTGATGCAGGGTATGACAAACACTGAAGCTTTCTTT. It codes for CASSLMQGMTNTEAFF. The full variable domain, with the rest looked up from reference TRBV5-6 and TRBJ1-1, is DAGVTQSPTHLIKTRGQQVTLRCSPKSGHDTVSWYQQALGQGPQFIFQYYEEEERQRGNFPDRFSGHQFPNYSSELNVNALLLGDSALYLCASSLMQGMTNTEAFFGQGTRLTVV.

In this sample, this clonotype turned up many times. The chain has TRBV20-1 and TRBJ2-4; D is perhaps TRBD2 (5 bases). V gave up 3 bases and J gave up 3 bases, with 15 bases separating them. This CDR3 is 15 amino acids long. The germline gives CDR1 DFQATT, CDR2 SNEGSKA (reference sequence). The CDR3 sequence is CSASPRRVGKNIQYF. CDR3 coding DNA: TGCAGTGCTAGCCCCCGGCGGGTGGGCAAAAACATTCAGTACTTC.

This clonotype was picked up many times. The rearrangement joins TRBV12-3 or TRBV12-4 to TRBJ2-1; 8 nucleotides agree with TRBD2. The CDR3 extends over 15 amino acids. V lost 6 bases to trimming and J lost 10 bases; unmatched junction nucleotides: 14. This CDR3 reads CASSYIAGPLMEQFF. In DNA form, the CDR3 reads TGTGCCAGCAGCTATATAGCGGGGCCGCTAATGGAGCAGTTCTTC.

About this clonotype itself: A much larger clone sits a single nucleotide away, making a read error possible. The chain uses TRBV7-2 and TRBJ2-6; 8 bases match TRBD1. The CDR3 spans 15 residues. Trimming removed 7 bases from V and 13 bases from J; junction bases left unmatched: 15. The germline gives CDR1 SGHTA, CDR2 FQGNSA. The DNA for the CDR3 is TGTGCCAGCAACCCTAAGACGGGACAGGCCAGGGTCCTGACTTTC. Residues: CASNPKTGQARVLTF.